These T cell receptor beta chains were read from a single sample in a study of human T cells and chemical hapten exposure. TCRdb re-analysed the RACE reads in MiXCR, keeping a single row per CDR3 protein. The data hold 95,000 to 130,000 distinct CDR3 sequences, with around an eighth observed a single time. This specimen was whole blood, taken in connection with sensitization to the hapten diphenylcyclopropenone (DPC). The source is a woman between 45 and 60 years old with alopecia areata. Some clones in this sample may be carry-over from other donors' samples. CDR3s leave out the opening cysteine and the closing phenylalanine or tryptophan. Only part of the rows carry a size: once, few, many, or a class if the clone is expanded.

cdr3_aa: ASSQDPLGVAGNTQY
j_call: TRBJ2-3
v_call: TRBV14
clone_size: -

cdr3_aa: SVVDQEAF
j_call: TRBJ1-1
v_call: TRBV29-1
clone_size: -

cdr3_aa: ASSRSRQGNYGYT
j_call: TRBJ1-2
v_call: TRBV28
clone_size: few

cdr3_aa: ASSSRNSYNEQF
j_call: TRBJ2-1
v_call: TRBV11-3
clone_size: many

cdr3_aa: ASRDRGFVTDTQY
j_call: TRBJ2-3
v_call: TRBV27
clone_size: few

cdr3_aa: ASSSGTLPQH
j_call: TRBJ1-5
v_call: TRBV9
clone_size: -

cdr3_aa: ASRVYGYT
j_call: TRBJ1-2
v_call: TRBV28
clone_size: -

cdr3_aa: ASSSPGNTIY
j_call: TRBJ1-3
v_call: TRBV6-5
clone_size: many

cdr3_aa: SARGMVFSQPQH
j_call: TRBJ1-5
v_call: TRBV20-1
clone_size: many

cdr3_aa: ASRVQGNYGYT
j_call: TRBJ1-2
v_call: TRBV28
clone_size: many

cdr3_aa: ASSSPGNGYT
j_call: TRBJ1-2
v_call: TRBV28
clone_size: few